Listed below are T cell receptor beta chains from one sample, sequenced in a study of blood T cell repertoires in COVID-19. Measured with immunoSEQ multiplex PCR; TCRdb has only the in-frame clones, and not every one. Seen here are about 34,000 clones, 80% observed once, and the top ten hold 13% to 15%. The sample was peripheral blood. Receptor source: a woman between 70 and 85 years old with acute or convalescent COVID-19. Each CDR3 is given with its conserved first and last residue. The order of the fields is D gene, J gene, V gene, CDR3 length, clone size, CDR3 protein, CDR3 DNA. D genes are given only for firm matches. The listing skips clone size in some rows; elsewhere it reads once, few, many or a size class.

>TRBD1|TRBJ1-5|TRBV4-1|17|NA
CASSRTGGAGNFQPQHF
TGCGCCAGCAGCCGGACAGGGGGCGCCGGTAATTTTCAGCCCCAGCATTTT
>NA|TRBJ2-2|TRBV5-1|15|NA
CASSLLGLDTGELFF
TGCGCCAGCAGCTTGTTAGGCCTAGACACCGGGGAGCTGTTTTTT
>NA|TRBJ1-4|TRBV4-2|15|NA
CASSQEKRVGEKLFF
TGTGCCAGCAGCCAAGAGAAGAGGGTAGGCGAAAAACTGTTTTTT
>TRBD1|TRBJ2-1|TRBV7-6|15|once
CASSLEGAPYNEQFF
TGTGCCAGCAGCTTAGAGGGGGCCCCCTACAATGAGCAGTTCTTC
>NA|TRBJ1-1|TRBV4-2|13|once
CASSQDQGSEAFF
TGTGCCAGCAGCCAAGATCAGGGGAGTGAAGCTTTCTTT
>TRBD2|TRBJ2-7|TRBV13|14|NA
CASSLGGRAHEQYF
TGTGCCAGCAGCTTAGGCGGGAGGGCCCACGAGCAGTACTTC
>NA|TRBJ1-5|TRBV19|17|NA
CASKEGPSLSSNQPQHF
TGTGCCAGTAAGGAGGGCCCCTCCCTCTCGTCCAATCAGCCCCAGCATTTT
>NA|TRBJ1-5|TRBV2|15|NA
CASSETRSSNQPQHF
TGTGCCAGCAGTGAAACGCGGAGCAGCAATCAGCCCCAGCATTTT
>NA|TRBJ2-5|TRBV6-1|16|NA
CASSELRVADQETQYF
TGTGCCAGCAGTGAACTCAGGGTAGCTGACCAAGAGACCCAGTACTTC
>NA|TRBJ2-2|TRBV20-1|13|NA
CSASPRNTGELFF
TGCAGTGCTAGTCCTCGGAACACCGGGGAGCTGTTTTTT